This T cell receptor beta chain was recovered during a study of shared clonotypes between healthy human individuals. Study-level results: Roughly 4.6% of naive CD4 clonotypes were common to a handful of donors.

Assay: immunoSEQ multiplex PCR; the TCRdb copy retains only in-frame clones and omits some. The sample carries about 2.1 million clones, about 93% recorded once. Naivety among CD8 cells was defined by CD45RO negativity and positive CCR7 selection, thereby excluding terminally differentiated effector memory CD45RA+ cells. Of note for this clone: Its antigen remains unknown.

V lost 8 bases and J lost 0, with 15 bases in between. There are 15 residues in the CDR3. In germline, CDR1 is LNHNV, CDR2 YYDKDF (reference sequence). This chain uses TRBV15 with TRBJ2-3; D perhaps matches TRBD2 (6 bases). This TCR came from a man younger than 35 in good health. Some clones in this sample may be carry-over from other donors' samples. Sequenced material: naive CD8+ T cells from PBMCs. CDR3 amino acids: CATYLGRGSTDTQYF. The CDR3 DNA is TGTGCCACCTATCTCGGGAGAGGGAGCACAGATACGCAGTATTTT.